This entry describes one T cell receptor (beta chain). The antigen it binds to is not known. One base away there is no much larger clone; base qualities are not given. V lost 6 bases and J lost 5 bases, and the count of bases not matched to a germline gene is 2. The CDR3, cysteine through phenylalanine, is 13 amino acids long. Only the CDR3 part of the read is kept: 39 bases, read in frame from the first base. This entry comes from a study of blood T cell repertoires in COVID-19 (dated by TCRdb to 2018 to 2021). Turning to the overall study: The collaborator samples originated in the United States, Italy and Spain and spanned the acute and convalescent phases of COVID-19. The material from the prospective study consisted of cDNA or gDNA derived from T cells, B-cell-depleted T cells, or PBMCs. The repertoires were made available in a free public database intended to serve as a resource for research on the immune response to SARS-CoV-2. The samples were drawn from the first 160 participants of the ongoing ImmuneRACE study and from some 1,300 subjects provided by 6 global collaborators. Sample metadata almost always included a de-identified subject ID, COVID-19 status, age in years and sex. HLA class I and class II types, where available, came from metadata supplied by the sample provider rather than from assay-based typing. The dataset comprised deeply sampled blood TCRbeta repertoires from subjects exposed to, actively infected with, or recovered from COVID-19. Results the study describes overall, beyond this receptor: How much clinical and demographic metadata was included differed by source and by participant, and the metadata was provided uncurated.

Whole blood was collected in K2EDTA tubes by collaborating institutions according to the institutions' own protocols. For TCRbeta analysis, collaborators shipped samples as frozen whole blood, isolated PBMCs, or DNA extracted from either of those sample types. The immunoSEQ Assay, a bias-controlled multiplex PCR, was used to amplify TCRbeta CDR3 regions from genomic DNA. Processing in the source paper ran as follows. The number of nucleated cells in each sample was estimated from the amplification of reference gene primers within the assay. Sequence reads were collapsed and filtered to measure the absolute abundance of every unique TCRbeta CDR3 rearrangement. For each sample, productive Simpson clonality was calculated by taking the square root of Simpson's diversity index across productive rearrangements. Entries here come from immuneACCESS through TCRdb and include only in-frame sequences with V and J called. Some clones fail to appear in such tables; in the studies checked, an unresolved V gene covers under half of the shortfall, and the cause of the remainder is unknown. D and trimming were read from the DNA, whereas the V and J calls and clone size are those reported in that table. The sample table records over 130,000 clones; 65% to 90% of these occur just once. The top ten clonotypes cover approximately 3.5% of the sample.

This sequence was found in a man aged 70-80 years with acute or convalescent COVID-19. The chain joins TRBV12-3 or TRBV12-4 to TRBJ1-1, and 11 bases in between align with TRBD1. Sequencing was carried out using peripheral blood. The DNA is TGTGCCAGCAGAGGGACAGGGGGAACTGAAGCTTTCTTT. Its protein reads: CASRGTGGTEAFF.